The 10 T cell receptor beta chains below were found in one sample sequenced in a study of T cell repertoires in ileal Crohn's disease (dated by TCRdb to about 2019). Preparation of the library involved the immunoSEQ multiplex PCR assay. The source is immuneACCESS, and TCRdb retained only in-frame sequences with V and J called. Part of the clones is not carried over; for the studies checked, unresolved V genes explain less than half of this, and the remainder is unexplained. Within this sample are about 2,800 clones, with almost 70% of them counted one time only. The leading ten clones occupy approximately 21% of the sample. The sample's time point label, in plain terms: neoterminal ileum biopsy at postoperative endoscopy, about 6 months after surgery. What was sequenced was ileal tissue. These receptor sequences come from an adult with Crohn's disease.

V and J are TRBV9 and TRBJ2-7; 7 bases agree with TRBD1. This CDR3 has 15 amino acids. J was trimmed by 1 base and V by 3 bases; bases with no gene match: 7. Germline-derived CDR1 and CDR2 are SGDLS and YYNGEE. The CDR3 DNA reads as TGTGCCAGCAGCGAGGGGGACAGCCTATCCTACGAGCAGTACTTC. It codes for CASSEGDSLSYEQYF.

This clone has only a few counts. The rearrangement joins TRBV6-1 to TRBJ2-1, with TRBD2 matching over 7 bases. This CDR3 has 11 amino acids. The junction had 2 bases not matched to a gene; V was cut back by 8 bases and J by 7 bases. CDR1 MNHNS and CDR2 SASEGT come from the germline V gene. This CDR3 reads CASWEGNEQFF. DNA of the CDR3: TGTGCCAGCTGGGAGGGTAATGAGCAGTTCTTC.

The rearrangement joins TRBV5-1 to TRBJ2-5, with a weak D call TRBD1 (6 bases). Germline CDR1 is SGHRS and CDR2 is YFSETQ. The germline V and J ends were trimmed by 1 base and 2 bases, with 9 bases remaining between them. This CDR3 has 14 amino acids. The CDR3 nucleotides are TGCGCCAGCAGCTTGACAGGGAATCAAGAGACCCAGTACTTC. It yields the protein CASSLTGNQETQYF. The variable domain in full, completed from reference TRBV5-1 and TRBJ2-5, reads KAGVTQTPRYLIKTRGQQVTLSCSPISGHRSVSWYQQTPGQGLQFLFEYFSETQRNKGNFPGRFSGRQFSNSRSEMNVSTLELGDSALYLCASSLTGNQETQYFGPGTRLLVL.

The chain uses TRBV5-1 and TRBJ1-1; a possible D gene is TRBD1 (6 bases). The CDR3 is made up of 14 amino acids. Trimming shortened V by 0 bases and J by 1 base, and 7 bases separated the two germline ends. CDR1 is SGHRS and CDR2 is YFSETQ in the germline V gene. The CDR3 sequence is CASSLGGGNTEAFF. Written as DNA, the CDR3 is TGCGCCAGCAGCTTGGGAGGGGGGAACACTGAAGCTTTCTTT.

The genes are TRBV27 and TRBJ2-7, with 8 nucleotides matching TRBD2. The CDR3 runs 18 residues. The V and J ends lost 5 bases and 2 bases, in that order; junction bases with no gene match: 17. Germline CDR1 MNHEY, CDR2 SMNVEV (reference sequence). This chain's CDR3 is CASSQRPGGGTSTYEQYF. In DNA, the CDR3 is TGTGCCAGCAGTCAACGACCGGGCGGGGGGACATCAACCTACGAGCAGTACTTC.

The gene calls are TRBV9 and TRBJ1-1; no clear D. Germline V gene lookup returns CDR1 SGDLS and CDR2 YYNGEE. This CDR3 region has 13 residues. The V end lost 0 bases, the J end lost 6 bases, and 9 bases lay between the germline ends. CDR3 sequence reads: CASSVGYSAEAFF. The CDR3 DNA reads as TGTGCCAGCAGCGTAGGGTATTCGGCTGAAGCTTTCTTT.

Only a few counts were recorded for this clone. This chain joins TRBV9 and TRBJ1-4, with D possibly TRBD1 on 6 matching bases. The CDR3 length is 15 residues. Trimming shortened V by 2 bases and J by 8 bases, and 16 bases separated the two germline ends. The V gene's germline CDR1 is SGDLS and CDR2 YYNGEE. The CDR3 bases are TGTGCCAGCAGCGTGGCTCCAGGGGCAGAGGAAAAACTGTTTTTT. Its protein is CASSVAPGAEEKLFF. Looking up the rest from reference TRBV9 and TRBJ1-4 gives the full variable domain: DSGVTQTPKHLITATGQRVTLRCSPRSGDLSVYWYQQSLDQGLQFLIQYYNGEERAKGNILERFSAQQFPDLHSELNLSSLELGDSALYFCASSVAPGAEEKLFFGSGTQLSVL.

CDR3 protein: CASSLQDRGLEQYF. CDR3 nucleotides: TGTGCCAGCAGTCTACAGGACAGGGGGCTCGAGCAGTACTTC. The rearrangement links TRBV6-4 to TRBJ2-7; 11 nucleotides match TRBD1. CDR3 length: 14 amino acids. The V segment lost 5 bases and the J segment 6 bases; nucleotides outside the gene matches: 6. Per germline, CDR1 MRHNA and CDR2 SNTAGT.

The chain employs TRBV6-1 and TRBJ2-7; 7 bases agree with TRBD2. Unmatched junction bases numbered 7, after V lost 8 bases and J lost 6 bases. Germline V gene lookup returns CDR1 MNHNS and CDR2 SASEGT. This CDR3 has 12 amino acids. The CDR3 DNA reads as TGTGCCAGCGGGCCATGGGGGGGCGAGCAGTACTTC. Its translation is CASGPWGGEQYF.

V usage is TRBV6-1 and J usage is TRBJ2-7, with 8 bases aligning to TRBD2. V lost 3 bases, J lost 3 bases, and 10 bases stayed unmatched. CDR3 size: 16 residues. Per the germline V gene, CDR1 is MNHNS and CDR2 is SASEGT. CDR3 loop: CASSDHRGGPDYEQYF. The CDR3 DNA reads as TGTGCCAGCAGTGACCACCGGGGGGGGCCGGACTACGAGCAGTACTTC.